This record looks at one T cell receptor (beta chain) sequence and its context. This clone has a handful of counts. What this receptor recognizes is not known. No much larger clonotype is one base removed from it; base qualities were not supplied. These data come from a study of cytomegalovirus exposure and HLA in healthy donors (dated by TCRdb to between 2016 and 2019). Study-level background: According to a later analysis, one platform produced both the 120 validation repertoires and the 670 or so repertoires of the first cohort. The study combined high-throughput TCR immunosequencing, statistical association of individual TCRs with disease status, and machine learning to predict cytomegalovirus infection status. The study aimed to test whether signatures of past pathogen exposure could be identified by cataloging public T cell receptors. Along with the roughly 670-subject first cohort, a separate validation cohort of over 90 different subjects was used.

Paper-wide results and their limitations: Most TCR sequences were observed very rarely across donors, whereas some public TCRs were present in many individuals. The study gave a list of more than 150 TCR beta chains associated with cytomegalovirus. In vitro tests confirmed that three of the cytomegalovirus-associated TCR beta chains recognize cytomegalovirus antigens. The classifier was reported to diagnose cytomegalovirus status with high specificity and sensitivity in both the original and validation cohorts. A later analysis found that TCRs clustered in the first cohort also tended to co-occur in the 100 to 150 validation repertoires, with 94% of cluster scores above 0. The validation cohort had no HLA typing available for a later analysis, so co-occurrence within that cohort was assessed over all 130 or so repertoires. It was suggested by the authors that the approach could potentially be generalized to other disease states and immunological phenotypes.

Trimming takes 5 bases off V and 5 bases off J; junction bases not matched to a gene: 5. Sequences SGHVS (CDR1) and FNYEAQ (CDR2) are obtained from the germline V gene. The CDR3 measures 14 amino acids from cysteine to phenylalanine. Of the read, only the CDR3 DNA is kept; its 42 bases are in frame from base 1. Separate from the approximately 700-subject first cohort, the validation cohort of about 110 subjects was the group to which the donors belonged. Receptor libraries were prepared by the immunoSEQ multiplex PCR assay. The published analysis was carried out like this. A statistical classification framework was built for diagnosing cytomegalovirus status from the catalog of TCR beta chain sequences. TCRdb retrieved this table from immuneACCESS and kept in-frame rearrangements only. Not all clones are present; in checked studies, unresolved V genes account for under half, and no reason is known for the remainder. V and J calls and clone size are those listed in that table; D and trimming were worked out from the DNA. For this sample there are roughly 200,000 clones; 65% to 85% appear just once. About 3% of the sample is held by the ten biggest clonotypes.

The source material was PBMCs. Rearrangement joined TRBV7-6 to TRBJ1-5, with 8 central nucleotides matching TRBD1. The source is a woman younger than 30 in good health and CMV-seropositive. The DNA is TGTGCCAGCAGCCCGACGGACAGGGATCAGCCCCAGCATTTT. It is translated as CASSPTDRDQPQHF.